This section outlines one T cell receptor beta chain sequence together with its context. Its specificity is unknown. The CDR3 runs to 15 residues. The germline gives CDR1 SNHLY, CDR2 FYNNEI. V was cut by 5 bases and J by 3 bases, with 16 bases left in between. This entry belongs to a study of cytomegalovirus exposure and HLA in healthy donors. About the research overall: Of 300 to 500 genotyped donors, more than 75% clustered with self-reported Caucasian donors.

The PCR ran on 60 Vbeta and 13 Jbeta primers. The table came from immunoSEQ multiplex PCR; TCRdb's copy has only in-frame clones and leaves some out. The sample contains more than 80,000 clones, less than 80% of which appear only once. The study's findings and limits: One later analysis reportedly identified an Asian-associated ancestry cluster that showed fewer N-insertions than the roughly 620-donor mean. Per a prior analysis, the majority of TCR beta V segments were productive roughly 87% or roughly 30% of the time. TCR beta chains associated with HLA were, in a later analysis, more clonally expanded than equally common others.

The source is a man between 60 and 75 years old in good health and CMV-seronegative. V gene TRBV2 combines with J gene TRBJ1-2; a weak D match, TRBD1 (5 bases). Specimen: PBMCs. Here the CDR3 reads CASSPRGSWYYGYTF. CDR3 nucleotides: TGTGCCAGCAGTCCCCGGGGGAGCTGGTACTATGGCTACACCTTC.